Here is one T cell receptor (beta chain) with its context. This record belongs to a study of blood T cell repertoires in COVID-19. Overall study: The study drew acute and convalescent COVID-19 samples from the United States, Italy and Spain. PBMCs, B-cell-depleted T cells, or T cells were the source of the cDNA or gDNA that made up the material.

Per the germline V gene, CDR1 is MGHRA and CDR2 is YSYEKL. CDR3 length: 11 amino acids. Trimming removed 4 bases from V and 3 bases from J, with 3 bases in between. Per the authors' pipeline: Amplification with reference gene primers provided the estimates of nucleated cell counts. The table came from immunoSEQ multiplex PCR; TCRdb's copy has only in-frame clones and leaves some out. V and J calls and clone size follow that table, whereas D and trimming were derived from the DNA. The table lists just over 300,000 clones, 87% of them singletons. Input material: peripheral blood. This clonotype was obtained from a man between 18 and 29 years old with active or convalescent COVID-19. The chain couples TRBV4-1 to TRBJ1-1; D remains ambiguous. DNA for the CDR3: TGCGCCAGCAGCCGAGACACTGAAGCTTTCTTT. It encodes CASSRDTEAFF.